Following are 28 T cell receptor beta chains from one sample sequenced in a study of blood T cell repertoires in COVID-19. Profiled with immunoSEQ multiplex PCR; TCRdb holds only in-frame clones, not every one. The sample includes some 150,000 clones, over 80% of them seen just once. The sample taken for sequencing was peripheral blood. The receptor set was obtained from a woman aged 40 to 50 with active or convalescent COVID-19.

The V and J genes are TRBV5-1 and TRBJ2-7; 7 bases fit TRBD2. Per germline, CDR1 SGHRS and CDR2 YFSETQ. V dropped 7 bases and J dropped 2; count of bases not matched to a gene: 6. The CDR3 has 13 amino acids. The CDR3 DNA follows: TGCGCCAGCGGGACTACGGGAACCTACGAGCAGTACTTC. Translating it yields CASGTTGTYEQYF. The variable domain in full, with the rest retrieved from reference TRBV5-1 and TRBJ2-7, is KAGVTQTPRYLIKTRGQQVTLSCSPISGHRSVSWYQQTPGQGLQFLFEYFSETQRNKGNFPGRFSGRQFSNSRSEMNVSTLELGDSALYLCASGTTGTYEQYFGPGTRLTVT.

The rearrangement joins TRBV4-1 to TRBJ1-5; 7 nucleotides agree with TRBD1. The CDR3 extends over 16 amino acids. Trimming removed 0 bases from V and 3 bases from J; junction bases left unmatched: 5. The germline CDR1 and CDR2 sequences are MGHRA and YSYEKL. CDR3 residues: CASSQEGTVINQPQHF. The CDR3 DNA follows: TGCGCCAGCAGCCAAGAGGGGACAGTGATCAATCAGCCCCAGCATTTT.

The chain combines TRBV28 with TRBJ2-7; weak D call: TRBD2 (5 bases). The CDR3 runs 16 residues. Trimming took off 7 bases at V and 2 bases at J, with 21 bases between the two ends. Per the germline V gene, CDR1 is MDHEN and CDR2 is SYDVKM. CDR3 region: CASTTGNNRGTYEQYF. The CDR3 bases are TGTGCCAGCACCACCGGTAACAATCGGGGAACCTACGAGCAGTACTTC.

The chain combines TRBV27 with TRBJ2-1; 10 positions match TRBD2. From germline, CDR1 is MNHEY and CDR2 SMNVEV (reference sequence). This CDR3 has 18 residues. With 5 bases clipped from V and 0 bases from J, the junction kept 10 bases outside the gene matches. DNA for the CDR3: TGTGCCAGCAGTGGTCTAGCGGGAGTTACCTACTCCTACAATGAGCAGTTCTTC. Protein product: CASSGLAGVTYSYNEQFF.

This rearrangement joins TRBV6-5 to TRBJ1-6; tentative D call: TRBD1 (5 bases). The CDR3 consists of 14 residues. Trimming left V 3 bases short and J 11 bases short, with 14 bases between. Germline lookup yields CDR1 MNHEY and CDR2 SVGAGI. CDR3 sequence reads: CASSYNRKQAPLHF. CDR3 nucleotides: TGTGCCAGCAGTTATAACCGGAAACAGGCACCCCTCCACTTT.

Concerning this clone itself: The identical CDR3 is also encoded by other nucleotide sequences in the sample. The chain links TRBV6-1 to TRBJ1-1, with 7 bases that match TRBD1. The germline V gene encodes CDR1 MNHNS and CDR2 SASEGT. CDR3 length: 14 residues. The ends lost 1 base at V and 3 bases at J; junction bases unmatched: 2. As DNA, the CDR3 is TGTGCCAGCAGTGAAGACAGGGGTGACACTGAAGCTTTCTTT. Translated: CASSEDRGDTEAFF.

The chain has TRBV5-5 and TRBJ1-1, with D unclear. The CDR3 runs to 14 residues. V was pared by 0 bases and J by 1 base, with 7 bases between. CDR1 and CDR2 from the germline V gene are SGHKS and YYEKEE (reference sequence). CDR3 nucleotide sequence: TGTGCCAGCAGCTTGGTTCCCAGGAACACTGAAGCTTTCTTT. It is translated as CASSLVPRNTEAFF.

The V and J genes are TRBV5-5 and TRBJ1-2; D uncertain. The germline V gene has CDR1 SGHKS and CDR2 YYEKEE (reference sequence). The CDR3 covers 14 residues. Trimming shortened V by 4 bases and J by 2 bases, and 12 bases separated the two germline ends. The CDR3 DNA follows: TGTGCCAGCAGCACCGGGGTGGGAAACTATGGCTACACCTTC. Translating it yields CASSTGVGNYGYTF. Together with reference TRBV5-5 and TRBJ1-2, the CDR3 gives the full variable domain: DAGVTQSPTHLIKTRGQQVTLRCSPISGHKSVSWYQQVLGQGPQFIFQYYEKEERGRGNFPDRFSARQFPNYSSELNVNALLLGDSALYLCASSTGVGNYGYTFGSGTRLTVV.

This clone came up a few times. V usage is TRBV4-3 and J usage is TRBJ2-2; D is perhaps TRBD2 (6 bases). Trimming shortened V by 0 bases and J by 2 bases, and 10 bases separated the two germline ends. The germline gives CDR1 LGHNA, CDR2 YSLEER. The CDR3 loop spans 16 amino acids. Here the CDR3 DNA reads TGCGCCAGCAGCCAAGAGCGGGGAACAAACACCGGGGAGCTGTTTTTT. It specifies CASSQERGTNTGELFF.

V and J are TRBV28 and TRBJ2-5; a possible D gene is TRBD2 (6 bases). V was clipped by 7 bases and J by 5 bases, with 14 bases between them. CDR3 length: 13 amino acids. CDR1 is MDHEN and CDR2 is SYDVKM in the germline V gene. The CDR3 here is CASMVGGGETQYF. In DNA form, the CDR3 reads TGTGCCAGCATGGTTGGGGGAGGCGAGACCCAGTACTTC. Looking up the rest from reference TRBV28 and TRBJ2-5 gives the full variable domain: DVKVTQSSRYLVKRTGEKVFLECVQDMDHENMFWYRQDPGLGLRLIYFSYDVKMKEKGDIPEGYSVSREKKERFSLILESASTNQTSMYLCASMVGGGETQYFGPGTRLLVL.

The chain combines TRBV7-9 with TRBJ1-1; possible D gene TRBD1, 5 bases. The CDR3 runs 18 residues. Germline-derived CDR1 and CDR2 are SEHNR and FQNEAQ (reference sequence). V lost 5 bases and J lost 1, with 23 bases in between. CDR3: CASSRKGRWGISNTEAFF. The CDR3 DNA is TGTGCCAGCAGCCGCAAGGGGAGGTGGGGGATTTCGAACACTGAAGCTTTCTTT. The whole variable domain, remainder taken from reference TRBV7-9 and TRBJ1-1, is DTGVSQNPRHKITKRGQNVTFRCDPISEHNRLYWYRQTLGQGPEFLTYFQNEAQLEKSRLLSDRFSAERPKGSFSTLEIQRTEQGDSAMYLCASSRKGRWGISNTEAFFGQGTRLTVV.

This chain uses TRBV9 with TRBJ2-7, with 8 positions matching TRBD2. CDR3 length: 17 residues. Germline lookup yields CDR1 SGDLS and CDR2 YYNGEE. The V and J ends lost 0 bases and 0 bases, in that order; junction bases with no gene match: 8. The chain's CDR3 is CASSVADGGRNSYEQYF. CDR3 DNA: TGTGCCAGCAGCGTAGCTGACGGCGGGAGGAACTCCTACGAGCAGTACTTC.

Comment on this clone: At one end, the junction sequence differs from germline, possibly due to a read error. This sequence joins TRBV5-6 and TRBJ2-7; the D gene is possibly TRBD1 (5 bases). This CDR3 is built from 12 residues. Germline CDR1 is SGHDT and CDR2 is YYEEEE. Written as DNA, the CDR3 is TGTGCCAGCAGCCCCACCCGCGACAGAGCGCGGTTC. Its translation: CASSPTRDRARF. Full variable domain (outside the CDR3, taken from reference TRBV5-6 and TRBJ2-7): DAGVTQSPTHLIKTRGQQVTLRCSPKSGHDTVSWYQQALGQGPQFIFQYYEEEERQRGNFPDRFSGHQFPNYSSELNVNALLLGDSALYLCASSPTRDRARFGPGTRLTVT.

This clone was counted a single time. V is TRBV5-1 and J is TRBJ2-5; D gene ambiguous. V was trimmed by 0 bases and J by 1 base, leaving 7 bases between them. Germline CDR1 reads SGHRS; CDR2 reads YFSETQ. CDR3 length: 14 residues. CDR3 protein: CASSLGPSQETQYF. The CDR3 DNA is TGCGCCAGCAGCTTGGGTCCCAGCCAAGAGACCCAGTACTTC.

The DNA of the CDR3 is TGTGCCACGTCGCCAGGGGACTATGGCTACACCTTC. The encoded protein is CATSPGDYGYTF. The gene calls are TRBV24-1 and TRBJ1-2; tentative D call: TRBD1 (6 bases). The CDR3 has 12 amino acids. Germline V gene data show CDR1 as KGHDR and CDR2 as SFDVKD. Trimming took 10 bases from V and 3 from J, leaving 11 bases between them.

The chain links TRBV28 to TRBJ2-5, with D perhaps TRBD1 (5 bases). Trimming cost V 6 bases and J 0 bases, with 5 bases left between them. The CDR3 sequence is 12 residues long. CDR1 and CDR2 from the germline V gene are MDHEN and SYDVKM. The CDR3: CASRDNQETQYF. Here the CDR3 DNA reads TGTGCCAGCAGGGACAACCAAGAGACCCAGTACTTC.

The chain combines TRBV6-5 with TRBJ1-5, with TRBD1 matching 8 bases. V was clipped by 2 bases and J by 0 bases; unmatched bases: 3. This CDR3 has 16 amino acids. Germline lookup yields CDR1 MNHEY and CDR2 SVGAGI. The CDR3 nucleotides are TGTGCCAGCAGTTACCCGACAGGGGTTAGCAATCAGCCCCAGCATTTT. This translates into CASSYPTGVSNQPQHF.

This clone was picked up a small number of times. V gene TRBV28 combines with J gene TRBJ1-4; D unresolved. The ends were cut back, 5 bases at V and 8 bases at J, with 18 bases in the middle. Per germline, CDR1 MDHEN and CDR2 SYDVKM. The CDR3 totals 15 residues. The CDR3 nucleotides are TGTGCCAGCAGTCTGCCCACGGGAGCCATAGAAAAACTGTTTTTT. Translated: CASSLPTGAIEKLFF.

This clone was picked up one time. The chain has TRBV30 and TRBJ1-2, with TRBD1 matching over 7 bases. Trimming cost V 0 bases and J 8 bases; bases outside gene matches: 6. Germline CDR1 GTSNPN, CDR2 SVGIG (reference sequence). The CDR3 runs to 13 residues. The CDR3 loop is CAWSVLTGEGYTF. The CDR3, as DNA: TGTGCCTGGAGTGTTCTTACAGGGGAGGGCTACACCTTC. Full variable domain (remainder filled in from reference TRBV30 and TRBJ1-2): SQTIHQWPATLVQPVGSPLSLECTVEGTSNPNLYWYRQAAGRGLQLLFYSVGIGQISSEVPQNLSASRPQDRQFILSSKKLLLSDSGFYLCAWSVLTGEGYTFGSGTRLTVV.

This chain links TRBV19 with TRBJ2-2; 12 positions agree with TRBD2. The CDR3 totals 15 residues. The ends lost 4 bases at V and 5 bases at J; junction bases unmatched: 2. Germline CDR1 LNHDA, CDR2 SQIVND (reference sequence). CDR3 DNA sequence: TGTGCCAGTAGTACTAGCGGGAGGGTTACCGGGGAGCTGTTTTTT. Amino acids: CASSTSGRVTGELFF.

This chain uses TRBV6-5 with TRBJ2-1; weak D call: TRBD1 (6 bases). The CDR3 totals 15 residues. The V gene lost 5 bases and the J gene lost 13 bases, with 24 bases spanning the gap. Germline V gene data show CDR1 as MNHEY and CDR2 as SVGAGI. This CDR3 reads CASSRRDGTPPQQFF. The CDR3 DNA is TGTGCCAGCAGTCGAAGAGACGGGACACCGCCCCAACAGTTCTTC.

This chain connects TRBV6-5 to TRBJ1-1; D is unclear. Trimming took 4 bases from V and 1 from J, leaving 10 bases between them. The CDR3 totals 14 residues. Germline V CDR1 and CDR2: MNHEY, SVGAGI. The CDR3 nucleotides are TGTGCCAGCAGTTTGACATTCGGGAACACTGAAGCTTTCTTT. Translating it yields CASSLTFGNTEAFF.

The CDR3: CASSRGDRVTDTQYF. The CDR3 DNA reads TGTGCCAGCAGCCGGGGGGACAGGGTAACAGATACGCAGTATTTT. This chain connects TRBV7-9 to TRBJ2-3; 9 bases are shared with TRBD1. The CDR3 is 15 residues long. The junction had 6 bases not matched to a gene; V was cut back by 5 bases and J by 3 bases. The germline V gene encodes CDR1 SEHNR and CDR2 FQNEAQ (reference sequence).

The V gene is TRBV20-1, the J gene TRBJ1-2; D not certain. Germline CDR1 and CDR2: DFQATT and SNEGSKA (reference sequence). Trimming left V 0 bases short and J 6 bases short, with 5 bases between. This CDR3 is 11 amino acids long. CDR3 coding DNA: TGCAGTGCTAGAGATATCGATGGCTACACCTTC. The encoded protein is CSARDIDGYTF.

The rearrangement links TRBV28 to TRBJ1-6, with D unclear. The CDR3 sequence is 16 residues long. V lost 4 bases and J 10 bases, leaving 20 bases between the germline ends. Germline CDR1 reads MDHEN; CDR2 reads SYDVKM. CDR3 sequence: CASSSSGAPPGSPLHF. DNA of the CDR3: TGTGCCAGCAGTTCCTCGGGAGCGCCCCCGGGCTCACCCCTCCACTTT.

This rearrangement joins TRBV9 to TRBJ2-2; D not certain. V lost 0 bases, J lost 4 bases, and 7 bases lay in between. Germline-derived CDR1 and CDR2 are SGDLS and YYNGEE. The CDR3 has 14 amino acids. The CDR3 loop is CASSVGSGTGELFF. CDR3 DNA: TGTGCCAGCAGCGTAGGTTCAGGCACCGGGGAGCTGTTTTTT.

In its sample, this clone was seen a few times. The CDR3 region has the DNA TGTGCCAGCAGCCTGCGGGGGGCGGCAGCCTACGAGCAGTACTTC. Protein sequence: CASSLRGAAAYEQYF. This rearrangement joins TRBV3-1 (or the pseudogene TRBV3-2) to TRBJ2-7; 8 nucleotides match TRBD2. Germline values: CDR1 LGHDT, CDR2 YNNKEL (reference sequence). The ends lost 4 bases at V and 2 bases at J; junction bases unmatched: 7. The CDR3 runs to 15 residues.

This chain connects TRBV28 to TRBJ1-5; D call uncertain. Germline CDR1 MDHEN, CDR2 SYDVKM. The CDR3 runs to 16 residues. Trimming took off 4 bases at V and 0 bases at J, with 13 bases between the two ends. The CDR3 DNA is TGTGCCAGCAGTTCCCCCTCCTCTAATAGCAATCAGCCCCAGCATTTT. Encoded protein: CASSSPSSNSNQPQHF.